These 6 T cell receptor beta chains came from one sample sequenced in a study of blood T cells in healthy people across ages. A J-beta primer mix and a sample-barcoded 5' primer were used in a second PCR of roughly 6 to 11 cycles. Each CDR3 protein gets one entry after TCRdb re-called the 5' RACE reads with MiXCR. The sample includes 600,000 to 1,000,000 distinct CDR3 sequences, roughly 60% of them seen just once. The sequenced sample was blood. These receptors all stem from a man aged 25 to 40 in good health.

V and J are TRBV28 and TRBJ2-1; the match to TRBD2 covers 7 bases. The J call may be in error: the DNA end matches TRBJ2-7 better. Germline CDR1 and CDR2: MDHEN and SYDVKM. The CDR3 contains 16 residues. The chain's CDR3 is CASTPGWTRPYNEQYF. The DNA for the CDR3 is TGTGCCAGCACTCCGGGATGGACTAGGCCCTACAATGAGCAGTACTTC.

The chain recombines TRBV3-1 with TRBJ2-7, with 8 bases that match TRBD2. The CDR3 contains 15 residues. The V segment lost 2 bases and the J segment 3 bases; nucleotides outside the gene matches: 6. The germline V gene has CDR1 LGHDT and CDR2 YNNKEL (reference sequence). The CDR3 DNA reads TGTGCCAGCAGCCAACGACCCAGCGGGGGCTACGAGCAGTACTTC. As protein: CASSQRPSGGYEQYF.

CDR3 region: CASSFTQVEAHPGTETDTQYF. The CDR3 bases are TGTGCCAGCAGCTTTACACAGGTCGAGGCCCACCCCGGGACAGAAACAGATACGCAGTATTTT. V usage is TRBV11-1 and J usage is TRBJ2-3; TRBD1 matches 7 bases. V lost 3 bases, J lost 3 bases, and 24 bases stayed unmatched. Germline CDR1 SGHAT, CDR2 FQDESV (reference sequence). The CDR3 has 21 residues.

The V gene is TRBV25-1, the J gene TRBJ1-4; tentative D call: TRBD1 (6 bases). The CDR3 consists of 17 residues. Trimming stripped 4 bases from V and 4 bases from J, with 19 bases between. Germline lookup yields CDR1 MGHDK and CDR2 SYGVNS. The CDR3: CASSGTGAGNSNEKLFF. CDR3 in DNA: TGTGCCAGCAGTGGGACGGGGGCGGGGAATAGTAATGAAAAACTGTTTTTT.

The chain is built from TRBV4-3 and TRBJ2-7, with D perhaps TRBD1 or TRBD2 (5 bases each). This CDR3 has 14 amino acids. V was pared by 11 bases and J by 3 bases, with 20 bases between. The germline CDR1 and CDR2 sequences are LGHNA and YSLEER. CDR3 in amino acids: CAPGAPRQFYEQYF. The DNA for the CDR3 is TGCGCCCCCGGGGCCCCCCGACAGTTCTACGAGCAGTACTTC.

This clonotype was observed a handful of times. DNA of the CDR3: TGCAGTGCTAGATCCCGGACCCAGATCCAACGGGCCCAGTACTTC. It specifies CSARSRTQIQRAQYF. The V gene is TRBV20-1, the J gene TRBJ2-5, with D unclear. Trimming shortened V by 2 bases and J by 9 bases, and 22 bases separated the two germline ends. Germline V CDR1 and CDR2: DFQATT, SNEGSKA (reference sequence). The CDR3 has 15 residues.